These T cell receptor beta chains were read from a single sample in a study of shared clonotypes between healthy human individuals. Repertoires were generated with immunoSEQ multiplex PCR, while TCRdb's copy carries only in-frame clones and drops some. The sample holds some 2.4 million clones; approximately 93% are singletons and the top ten take 0.36%. The sequencing sample was made of naive CD4+ T cells from PBMCs. These receptors all stem from a man between 18 and 29 years old in good health. Some clones in this sample may be carry-over from other donors' samples. CDR3s include the opening cysteine and the closing phenylalanine or tryptophan. D genes are given only for firm matches. The size field is filled for only some rows; it gives once, few, many or a size class.

v_call	j_call	clone_size	d_call	cdr3_aa	cdr3_nt
TRBV6-6	TRBJ2-5	NA	NA	CASSLVGGLRETQYF	TGTGCCAGCAGTTTAGTCGGGGGCCTACGGGAGACCCAGTACTTC
TRBV15	TRBJ1-5	NA	NA	CATSRDGTGYSNQPQHF	TGTGCCACCAGCAGAGACGGGACGGGGTATAGCAATCAGCCCCAGCATTTT
TRBV11-2	TRBJ2-7	NA	TRBD2	CASSWTSGGGSYEQYF	TGTGCCAGCAGTTGGACTAGCGGGGGAGGCTCCTACGAGCAGTACTTC
TRBV5-1	TRBJ2-7	NA	TRBD1	CASCTGTGGREQYF	TGCGCCAGCTGTACCGGGACAGGGGGACGGGAGCAGTACTTC
TRBV9	TRBJ2-7	NA	NA	CASSNRESYEQYF	TGTGCCAGCAGCAACAGGGAATCCTACGAGCAGTACTTC
TRBV11-1	TRBJ2-2	NA	NA	CASSLASGRGNTGELFF	TGTGCCAGCAGCTTAGCGTCGGGGCGGGGGAACACCGGGGAGCTGTTTTTT
TRBV19	TRBJ1-1	few	TRBD1	CASRPGQGVGTEAFF	TGTGCCAGTAGACCGGGACAGGGCGTGGGCACTGAAGCTTTCTTT
TRBV28	TRBJ1-2	few	NA	CASSLRRIYGYTF	TGTGCCAGCAGTTTGAGACGGATCTATGGCTACACCTTC
TRBV7-2	TRBJ2-1	NA	NA	CASSLQGPYNEQFF	TGTGCCAGCAGCTTACAGGGCCCCTACAATGAGCAGTTCTTC
TRBV5-8	TRBJ1-5	NA	NA	CASGPQSNQPQHF	TGTGCCAGCGGTCCTCAGAGCAATCAGCCCCAGCATTTT
TRBV5-1	TRBJ2-7	NA	TRBD1	CASSPGQETYEQYF	TGCGCCAGCAGCCCGGGACAGGAGACCTACGAGCAGTACTTC
TRBV19	TRBJ1-2	NA	NA	CASSASGARGYGYTF	TGTGCCAGTAGCGCGTCGGGGGCGAGGGGCTATGGCTACACCTTC
TRBV7-3	TRBJ2-6	NA	NA	CASSSTQGPPGANVLTF	TGTGCCAGCAGCTCAACACAGGGTCCGCCTGGGGCCAACGTCCTGACTTTC
TRBV7-9	TRBJ2-2	NA	TRBD2	CASSEKRGGGSGELFF	TGTGCCAGCAGCGAAAAGCGGGGTGGTGGATCCGGGGAGCTGTTTTTT
TRBV18	TRBJ2-7	NA	NA	CASSPLAANYEQYF	TGTGCCAGCTCACCACTAGCAGCAAACTACGAGCAGTACTTC
TRBV5-1	TRBJ2-7	NA	NA	CASSLGPQGPLGEQYF	TGCGCCAGCAGCTTGGGCCCTCAGGGGCCCCTCGGGGAGCAGTACTTC
TRBV28	TRBJ1-1	NA	NA	CASSLWDMNTEAFF	TGTGCCAGCAGTTTATGGGACATGAACACTGAAGCTTTCTTT
TRBV5-1	TRBJ2-3	NA	TRBD2	CASSLLTSGREDTQYF	TGCGCCAGCAGCTTGTTGACTAGCGGGAGGGAGGATACGCAGTATTTT
TRBV30	TRBJ2-5	NA	NA	CAWTLLASETQYF	TGTGCCTGGACCTTACTAGCCTCGGAGACCCAGTACTTC
TRBV6-1	TRBJ1-5	NA	NA	CASRGDWNQPQHF	TGTGCCAGCAGGGGGGACTGGAATCAGCCCCAGCATTTT
TRBV7-2	TRBJ2-2	once	NA	CASSLASQPPGELFF	TGTGCCAGCAGCTTGGCTAGTCAGCCCCCCGGGGAGCTGTTTTTT
TRBV5-1	TRBJ1-1	NA	TRBD1	CASRPGQMNTEAFF	TGCGCCAGCAGACCGGGACAGATGAACACTGAAGCTTTCTTT
TRBV19	TRBJ2-6	NA	TRBD2	CASRAGGSGANVLTF	TGTGCCAGTAGGGCGGGAGGCTCTGGGGCCAACGTCCTGACTTTC
TRBV28	TRBJ2-7	NA	NA	CASSSFGGGSSYEQYF	TGTGCCAGCAGTTCTTTTGGAGGGGGAAGCTCCTACGAGCAGTACTTC
TRBV19	TRBJ2-5	NA	NA	CASSIRSSGMGEETQYF	TGTGCCAGTAGTATACGGTCGTCTGGGATGGGCGAAGAGACCCAGTACTTC
TRBV7-9	TRBJ1-2	NA	NA	CASAGDGYGYTF	TGTGCCAGTGCTGGGGACGGCTATGGCTACACCTTC
TRBV19	TRBJ1-5	few	NA	CASSIHNQPQHF	TGTGCCAGTAGTATCCACAATCAGCCCCAGCATTTT
TRBV28	TRBJ1-2	NA	NA	CASSLSQVKYYGYTF	TGTGCCAGCAGTTTATCACAGGTTAAGTACTATGGCTACACCTTC
TRBV7-2	TRBJ2-7	once	TRBD2	CASSNSGSSYEQYF	TGTGCCAGCAGCAATAGCGGGAGCTCCTACGAGCAGTACTTC
TRBV28	TRBJ2-7	NA	NA	CASRTLSLATTYEQYF	TGTGCCAGCAGGACCTTGTCTCTAGCGACTACCTACGAGCAGTACTTC
TRBV5-1	TRBJ2-6	NA	TRBD1	CASSLRDRGSGANVLTF	TGCGCCAGCAGCCTCCGGGACAGGGGCTCTGGGGCCAACGTCCTGACTTTC
TRBV6-5	TRBJ2-7	NA	NA	CASRPEQGRIGQYF	TGTGCCAGCAGACCCGAGCAAGGAAGAATTGGGCAGTACTTC
TRBV15	TRBJ2-7	NA	NA	CATSRDRVPLTYEQYF	TGTGCCACCAGCAGAGATCGGGTGCCCCTCACCTACGAGCAGTACTTC
TRBV19	TRBJ1-5	NA	TRBD1	CASRRTGEHQPQHF	TGTGCCAGTAGGCGGACAGGGGAGCATCAGCCCCAGCATTTT
TRBV25-1	TRBJ2-2	NA	NA	CASSDQKVQGTGELFF	TGTGCCAGCAGTGACCAGAAAGTACAGGGAACCGGGGAGCTGTTTTTT
TRBV10-2	TRBJ1-3	NA	NA	CASIEGGRSGNTIYF	TGCGCCAGCATTGAGGGTGGAAGATCTGGAAACACCATATATTTT
TRBV7-9	TRBJ1-1	NA	NA	CASTPPYVLELAEAFF	TGTGCCAGCACGCCACCCTACGTCTTAGAGCTGGCCGAAGCTTTCTTT
TRBV5-1	TRBJ2-2	NA	NA	CASSLVANTGELFF	TGCGCCAGCAGCTTGGTAGCAAACACCGGGGAGCTGTTTTTT
TRBV5-1	TRBJ2-5	NA	NA	CASSGGGTETQYF	TGCGCCAGCTCAGGGGGAGGAACGGAGACCCAGTACTTC
TRBV5-1	TRBJ2-1	NA	NA	CASSSLLGGEQFF	TGCGCCAGCAGCTCCCTTCTCGGCGGTGAGCAGTTCTTC
TRBV2	TRBJ2-6	NA	NA	CASIYSGANVLTF	TGTGCCAGCATTTACTCTGGGGCCAACGTCCTGACTTTC
TRBV30	TRBJ2-7	NA	NA	CAGRLGVWGRGLYEQYF	TGTGCCGGAAGGTTGGGGGTCTGGGGCCGGGGGCTATACGAGCAGTACTTC
TRBV6-5	TRBJ2-2	NA	NA	CASTSGWTGELFF	TGTGCCAGCACTTCAGGGTGGACAGGGGAGCTGTTTTTT
TRBV25-1	TRBJ2-7	NA	NA	CASSEGGREFGEQYF	TGTGCCAGCAGTGAAGGAGGCAGGGAATTCGGCGAGCAGTACTTC
TRBV18	TRBJ1-4	NA	NA	CASSRGAAGYEKLFF	TGTGCCAGCTCACGAGGGGCGGCGGGGTATGAAAAACTGTTTTTT